This TCR beta chain was sequenced in a study of CD8+ T cells in alopecia areata. RNA extraction and reverse transcription yielded cDNA as sequencing template. Measured with immunoSEQ multiplex PCR; TCRdb has only the in-frame clones, and not every one. The sample lists about 110,000 clones, approximately 61% seen once, with more than 20% in the top ten. V lost 1 base to trimming and J lost 2 bases, with 30 bases between them. The CDR3 has 22 amino acids. Germline loops: CDR1 MGHRA, CDR2 YSYEKL. General study points: Relative to mice, TCR sharing across patients was less clear, a difference possibly HLA-related.

About this clone itself: Its antigen is currently unknown.

This clonotype was obtained from a human donor with alopecia areata. The chain carries TRBV4-1 and TRBJ2-1, with D uncertain. The sample taken for sequencing was NKG2D-low CD8+ T cells sorted from blood. CDR3 DNA sequence: TGCGCCAGCAGCCAAGTAGGAATCCAGGCGCAAGGCATGGATTGGGCCTACAATGAGCAGTTCTTC. The encoded protein is CASSQVGIQAQGMDWAYNEQFF.